These T cell receptor beta chains were read from a single sample in a study of T cells in Graves' hyperthyroidism and ophthalmopathy. TCRdb redid the calling of the multiplex PCR reads with MiXCR, one entry per CDR3 protein. The data show about 200,000 distinct CDR3 sequences, approximately 17% seen once. Sequenced input: blood. Every receptor here comes from a man over 45 with Graves' hyperthyroidism. Both conserved end residues are part of each CDR3. Each record gives: clone size, CDR3 length, J gene, V gene, D gene, CDR3 protein, CDR3 DNA. D genes are given only for firm matches. The size entry is marked missing in some rows and otherwise reads once, few, many or a size class.

abundance: few
len: 15
j_gene: TRBJ2-2
v_gene: TRBV20-1
d_gene: TRBD1
CDR3aa: CSASDRGLGTGELFF
CDR3nt: TGCAGTGCTTCAGACAGGGGGCTTGGCACCGGGGAGCTGTTTTTT

abundance: few
len: 13
j_gene: TRBJ2-5
v_gene: TRBV7-2
d_gene: .
CDR3aa: CASSLEFGGTQYF
CDR3nt: TGTGCCAGCAGCTTAGAATTTGGTGGGACCCAGTACTTC

abundance: few
len: 16
j_gene: TRBJ2-1
v_gene: TRBV4-1
d_gene: TRBD2
CDR3aa: CASSRLRGGRSNEQFF
CDR3nt: TGCGCCAGCAGCCGACTTCGAGGCGGGAGAAGCAATGAGCAGTTCTTC

abundance: few
len: 16
j_gene: TRBJ1-3
v_gene: TRBV12-3/TRBV12-4
d_gene: TRBD1
CDR3aa: CASSFTGTGPGNTIYF
CDR3nt: TGTGCCAGCAGTTTCACCGGGACAGGCCCTGGAAACACCATATATTTT

abundance: .
len: 15
j_gene: TRBJ2-5
v_gene: TRBV29-1
d_gene: TRBD1
CDR3aa: CSVEFPLDRRETQYF
CDR3nt: TGCAGCGTTGAATTCCCCCTGGACAGGAGAGAGACCCAGTACTTC

abundance: many
len: 12
j_gene: TRBJ2-5
v_gene: TRBV12-3/TRBV12-4
d_gene: .
CDR3aa: CASSFGWETQYF
CDR3nt: TGTGCCAGCAGTTTTGGTTGGGAGACCCAGTACTTC

abundance: many
len: 14
j_gene: TRBJ2-5
v_gene: TRBV20-1
d_gene: .
CDR3aa: CSASDVGRGETQYF
CDR3nt: TGCAGTGCTAGTGATGTGGGGCGCGGAGAGACCCAGTACTTC

abundance: many
len: 14
j_gene: TRBJ1-1
v_gene: TRBV6-1
d_gene: .
CDR3aa: CASSHGQRNTEAFF
CDR3nt: TGTGCCAGCAGCCACGGGCAGCGGAACACTGAAGCTTTCTTT

abundance: .
len: 14
j_gene: TRBJ2-7
v_gene: TRBV4-1
d_gene: .
CDR3aa: CASSRQGGTYEQYF
CDR3nt: TGCGCCAGCAGCCGGCAGGGAGGCACTTACGAGCAGTACTTC

abundance: many
len: 18
j_gene: TRBJ2-1
v_gene: TRBV20-1
d_gene: TRBD2
CDR3aa: CSARDLGSSGSHYNEQFF
CDR3nt: TGCAGTGCTAGAGATCTCGGGTCTAGCGGGAGCCACTACAATGAGCAGTTCTTC

abundance: .
len: 13
j_gene: TRBJ1-2
v_gene: TRBV7-9
d_gene: .
CDR3aa: CASSLQTGTGYTF
CDR3nt: TGTGCCAGCAGCCTACAAACAGGGACCGGCTACACCTTC

abundance: .
len: 20
j_gene: TRBJ1-4
v_gene: TRBV9
d_gene: .
CDR3aa: CASSVDHVHGGRHTNEKLFF
CDR3nt: TGTGCCAGCAGCGTAGATCATGTCCATGGAGGGCGACATACTAATGAAAAACTGTTTTTT

abundance: many
len: 11
j_gene: TRBJ1-1
v_gene: TRBV3-1
d_gene: .
CDR3aa: CASSQASEAFF
CDR3nt: TGTGCCAGCAGCCAAGCAAGCGAAGCTTTCTTT

abundance: many
len: 13
j_gene: TRBJ1-1
v_gene: TRBV28
d_gene: .
CDR3aa: CASTGQGGTEAFF
CDR3nt: TGTGCCAGCACCGGGCAGGGCGGCACTGAAGCTTTCTTT

abundance: many
len: 13
j_gene: TRBJ2-7
v_gene: TRBV5-1
d_gene: .
CDR3aa: CASSLAPGGEQYF
CDR3nt: TGCGCCAGCAGCTTGGCTCCAGGAGGGGAGCAGTACTTC

abundance: many
len: 14
j_gene: TRBJ2-7
v_gene: TRBV7-8
d_gene: .
CDR3aa: CASRFLGGEDEQYF
CDR3nt: TGTGCCAGCAGATTTCTAGGGGGAGAGGACGAGCAGTACTTC

abundance: .
len: 14
j_gene: TRBJ1-1
v_gene: TRBV5-4
d_gene: .
CDR3aa: CASSLIQRNTEAFF
CDR3nt: TGTGCCAGCAGCTTAATACAGAGGAACACTGAAGCTTTCTTT

abundance: .
len: 17
j_gene: TRBJ2-3
v_gene: TRBV14
d_gene: TRBD2
CDR3aa: CASSPGLAGIVADTQYF
CDR3nt: TGTGCCAGCAGCCCGGGACTAGCGGGAATAGTGGCAGATACGCAGTATTTT

abundance: many
len: 15
j_gene: TRBJ2-5
v_gene: TRBV18
d_gene: .
CDR3aa: CASSLGTGNQETQYF
CDR3nt: TGTGCCAGCTCACTGGGGACGGGAAACCAAGAGACCCAGTACTTC

abundance: many
len: 14
j_gene: TRBJ2-5
v_gene: TRBV7-2
d_gene: TRBD2
CDR3aa: CASSFNSGIETQYF
CDR3nt: TGTGCCAGCAGCTTCAATAGCGGGATTGAGACCCAGTACTTC

abundance: many
len: 15
j_gene: TRBJ1-5
v_gene: TRBV7-8
d_gene: .
CDR3aa: CASSKTGMGNQPQHF
CDR3nt: TGTGCCAGCAGCAAAACAGGGATGGGCAATCAGCCCCAGCATTTT

abundance: many
len: 16
j_gene: TRBJ2-3
v_gene: TRBV10-1
d_gene: .
CDR3aa: CASSARGLASKDTQYF
CDR3nt: TGCGCCAGCAGCGCCCGCGGTCTAGCGTCGAAAGATACGCAGTATTTT

abundance: many
len: 14
j_gene: TRBJ2-7
v_gene: TRBV6-1
d_gene: TRBD2
CDR3aa: CASSEREGLYEQYF
CDR3nt: TGTGCCAGCAGTGAACGGGAGGGGCTCTACGAGCAGTACTTC

abundance: few
len: 13
j_gene: TRBJ2-2
v_gene: TRBV29-1
d_gene: .
CDR3aa: CSVGAPGAGELFF
CDR3nt: TGCAGCGTTGGTGCCCCGGGTGCCGGGGAGCTGTTTTTT

abundance: many
len: 16
j_gene: TRBJ2-2
v_gene: TRBV11-2
d_gene: .
CDR3aa: CASKPIRGGSTGELFF
CDR3nt: TGTGCCAGCAAGCCGATTCGAGGGGGTAGCACCGGGGAGCTGTTTTTT

abundance: .
len: 14
j_gene: TRBJ1-1
v_gene: TRBV5-1
d_gene: .
CDR3aa: CASSSLTTNTEAFF
CDR3nt: TGCGCCAGCAGCTCCCTAACAACGAACACTGAAGCTTTCTTT

abundance: many
len: 12
j_gene: TRBJ2-7
v_gene: TRBV20-1
d_gene: .
CDR3aa: CSARVWLYEQYF
CDR3nt: TGCAGTGCTAGAGTTTGGCTTTACGAGCAGTACTTC

abundance: many
len: 13
j_gene: TRBJ2-3
v_gene: TRBV7-3
d_gene: .
CDR3aa: CASSLGLGDTQYF
CDR3nt: TGTGCCAGCAGCTTAGGATTAGGAGATACGCAGTATTTT

abundance: few
len: 14
j_gene: TRBJ2-1
v_gene: TRBV19
d_gene: TRBD2
CDR3aa: CASTAGGAYNEQFF
CDR3nt: TGTGCCAGTACGGCGGGAGGGGCCTACAATGAGCAGTTCTTC

abundance: .
len: 17
j_gene: TRBJ2-1
v_gene: TRBV9
d_gene: TRBD2
CDR3aa: CASSVALAGGWDNEQFF
CDR3nt: TGTGCCAGCAGCGTAGCCTTGGCGGGAGGATGGGACAATGAGCAGTTCTTC

abundance: many
len: 15
j_gene: TRBJ2-7
v_gene: TRBV30
d_gene: .
CDR3aa: CAWSPPGLASYEQYF
CDR3nt: TGTGCCTGGAGTCCCCCTGGGCTAGCGAGTTACGAGCAGTACTTC

abundance: many
len: 14
j_gene: TRBJ2-5
v_gene: TRBV11-2
d_gene: TRBD2
CDR3aa: CASSFQRGQETQYF
CDR3nt: TGTGCCAGCAGCTTTCAGCGGGGCCAAGAGACCCAGTACTTC

abundance: few
len: 20
j_gene: TRBJ1-2
v_gene: TRBV7-8
d_gene: TRBD1
CDR3aa: CASSTRLGQLATGPNYGYTF
CDR3nt: TGTGCCAGCAGCACGCGCCTGGGACAGCTAGCGACCGGCCCTAACTATGGCTACACCTTC

abundance: many
len: 14
j_gene: TRBJ2-5
v_gene: TRBV18
d_gene: .
CDR3aa: CASSPVEARETQYF
CDR3nt: TGTGCCAGCTCACCGGTGGAGGCCCGAGAGACCCAGTACTTC

abundance: many
len: 17
j_gene: TRBJ2-1
v_gene: TRBV6-6
d_gene: TRBD2
CDR3aa: CASSYSRWGTSGNEQFF
CDR3nt: TGTGCCAGCAGTTACTCGAGGTGGGGGACTAGCGGGAATGAGCAGTTCTTC

abundance: few
len: 14
j_gene: TRBJ2-7
v_gene: TRBV5-1
d_gene: TRBD2
CDR3aa: CASSLSSGDYEQYF
CDR3nt: TGCGCCAGCAGCTTATCTAGCGGGGACTACGAGCAGTACTTC

abundance: few
len: 14
j_gene: TRBJ2-2
v_gene: TRBV7-9
d_gene: TRBD2
CDR3aa: CASSLLSGNGELFF
CDR3nt: TGTGCCAGCAGCCTACTTAGCGGGAATGGGGAGCTGTTTTTT

abundance: .
len: 13
j_gene: TRBJ2-1
v_gene: TRBV6-1
d_gene: .
CDR3aa: CASSRSGVNEQFF
CDR3nt: TGTGCCAGCAGTAGATCAGGGGTCAATGAGCAGTTCTTC

abundance: many
len: 15
j_gene: TRBJ2-1
v_gene: TRBV18
d_gene: TRBD1
CDR3aa: CASSLQGAMGNEQFF
CDR3nt: TGTGCCAGCTCACTTCAGGGGGCCATGGGGAATGAGCAGTTCTTC

abundance: many
len: 13
j_gene: TRBJ1-5
v_gene: TRBV6-1
d_gene: .
CDR3aa: CASGVAEAQPQHF
CDR3nt: TGTGCCAGCGGGGTTGCAGAGGCTCAGCCCCAGCATTTT

abundance: few
len: 13
j_gene: TRBJ1-2
v_gene: TRBV24-1
d_gene: .
CDR3aa: CATSDAQGGGYTF
CDR3nt: TGTGCCACCAGTGATGCACAGGGCGGTGGCTACACCTTC

abundance: .
len: 20
j_gene: TRBJ2-2
v_gene: TRBV4-3
d_gene: .
CDR3aa: CASSQASGGVVAGGSGELFF
CDR3nt: TGCGCCAGCAGCCAAGCCTCAGGGGGCGTAGTTGCGGGAGGTTCCGGGGAGCTGTTTTTT

abundance: few
len: 15
j_gene: TRBJ1-5
v_gene: TRBV4-1
d_gene: .
CDR3aa: CASSPTPGGNQPQHF
CDR3nt: TGCGCCAGCAGCCCGACCCCCGGAGGAAATCAGCCCCAGCATTTT

abundance: few
len: 16
j_gene: TRBJ1-1
v_gene: TRBV12-5
d_gene: .
CDR3aa: CASGLVVGSSGTEAFF
CDR3nt: TGTGCTAGTGGTTTGGTAGTCGGGTCCTCGGGGACTGAAGCTTTCTTT

abundance: few
len: 11
j_gene: TRBJ2-7
v_gene: TRBV6-2/TRBV6-3
d_gene: .
CDR3aa: CASSYSSEQYF
CDR3nt: TGTGCCAGCAGTTATAGTTCCGAGCAGTACTTC

abundance: many
len: 15
j_gene: TRBJ2-1
v_gene: TRBV30
d_gene: TRBD2
CDR3aa: CAYEGLAGRKNEQFF
CDR3nt: TGTGCCTACGAAGGACTAGCGGGACGCAAGAATGAGCAGTTCTTC

abundance: .
len: 14
j_gene: TRBJ1-6
v_gene: TRBV19
d_gene: TRBD1
CDR3aa: CASSSDREASPLHF
CDR3nt: TGTGCCAGTAGCTCCGACAGGGAAGCTTCACCCCTCCACTTT

abundance: .
len: 14
j_gene: TRBJ1-4
v_gene: TRBV29-1
d_gene: .
CDR3aa: CSARAGMANEKLFF
CDR3nt: TGCAGCGCCCGCGCAGGGATGGCTAATGAAAAACTGTTTTTT

abundance: many
len: 14
j_gene: TRBJ2-3
v_gene: TRBV11-2
d_gene: .
CDR3aa: CASSHPWGTDTQYF
CDR3nt: TGTGCCAGCAGCCACCCTTGGGGCACAGATACGCAGTATTTT

abundance: many
len: 14
j_gene: TRBJ2-7
v_gene: TRBV6-5
d_gene: .
CDR3aa: CASSYLRETYEQYF
CDR3nt: TGTGCCAGCAGTTACTTGAGAGAAACCTACGAGCAGTACTTC

abundance: many
len: 15
j_gene: TRBJ2-1
v_gene: TRBV7-2
d_gene: .
CDR3aa: CASSPRAGRHNEQFF
CDR3nt: TGTGCCAGCAGTCCCCGGGCCGGTCGCCACAATGAGCAGTTCTTC

abundance: many
len: 11
j_gene: TRBJ2-7
v_gene: TRBV3-1
d_gene: .
CDR3aa: CASKGYLEQYF
CDR3nt: TGTGCCAGCAAGGGGTACTTGGAGCAGTACTTC

abundance: .
len: 13
j_gene: TRBJ1-5
v_gene: TRBV19
d_gene: .
CDR3aa: CASSSRINQPQHF
CDR3nt: TGTGCCAGTAGTTCCAGGATCAATCAGCCCCAGCATTTT

abundance: .
len: 14
j_gene: TRBJ2-5
v_gene: TRBV7-2
d_gene: TRBD2
CDR3aa: CASSFKAGGETQYF
CDR3nt: TGTGCCAGCAGCTTCAAAGCGGGAGGGGAGACCCAGTACTTC

abundance: few
len: 15
j_gene: TRBJ1-6
v_gene: TRBV5-1
d_gene: TRBD1
CDR3aa: CASSLGTGVNSPLHF
CDR3nt: TGCGCCAGCAGCTTGGGGACAGGGGTCAATTCACCCCTCCACTTT

abundance: once
len: 11
j_gene: TRBJ2-5
v_gene: TRBV6-1
d_gene: TRBD2
CDR3aa: CASSEAERGYF
CDR3nt: TGTGCCAGCAGTGAAGCTGAGCGGGGGTACTTC

abundance: few
len: 16
j_gene: TRBJ1-2
v_gene: TRBV5-4
d_gene: .
CDR3aa: CASSSGGRISNYGYTF
CDR3nt: TGTGCCAGCAGCTCGGGGGGAAGGATTTCTAACTATGGCTACACCTTC

abundance: .
len: 14
j_gene: TRBJ2-2
v_gene: TRBV6-1
d_gene: TRBD1
CDR3aa: CASSATGENGELFF
CDR3nt: TGTGCCAGCAGCGCTACAGGGGAAAACGGGGAGCTGTTTTTT

abundance: many
len: 16
j_gene: TRBJ2-7
v_gene: TRBV15
d_gene: TRBD2
CDR3aa: CATSRVSRTSGYEQYF
CDR3nt: TGTGCCACCAGCAGAGTAAGCAGGACTAGCGGCTACGAGCAGTACTTC

abundance: many
len: 15
j_gene: TRBJ1-2
v_gene: TRBV30
d_gene: TRBD1
CDR3aa: CAWRQPGGKLNGYTF
CDR3nt: TGTGCCTGGAGGCAGCCAGGGGGAAAGCTGAATGGCTACACCTTC